The next 27 T cell receptor beta chains were all read from a single sample in a study of blood T cell repertoires in COVID-19. Repertoires were generated with immunoSEQ multiplex PCR, while TCRdb's copy carries only in-frame clones and drops some. The sample carries around 150,000 clones, 75% to 85% recorded once. Sequencing was performed on peripheral blood. These receptors were collected from a woman aged 45-65 years with acute or convalescent COVID-19.

The count of this clone is one. The genes are TRBV10-3 and TRBJ1-1, with D perhaps matching TRBD1 (5 bases). The CDR3 is 13 residues long. Germline CDR1 reads ENHRY; CDR2 reads SYGVKD. V lost 6 bases and J 0 bases, leaving 8 bases between the germline ends. For the CDR3, the DNA is TGTGCCATCAGAGGGGTCATGAACACTGAAGCTTTCTTT. It specifies CAIRGVMNTEAFF.

The chain couples TRBV5-1 to TRBJ2-3, with a weak D call TRBD1 (6 bases). V lost 4 bases to trimming and J lost 3 bases, with 15 bases between them. Germline V lookup: CDR1 SGHRS, CDR2 YFSETQ. The CDR3 has 15 amino acids. The CDR3 DNA reads TGCGCCAGCAGCCCGGAGAGCGGACAGACAGATACGCAGTATTTT. Residues: CASSPESGQTDTQYF.

The rearrangement links TRBV20-1 to TRBJ1-1; D may be TRBD1 (5 bases). Trimming stripped 3 bases from V and 2 bases from J, with 16 bases between. CDR1 and CDR2 (germline): DFQATT, SNEGSKA (reference sequence). The CDR3 spans 15 residues. Here the CDR3 DNA reads TGCAGTGCTAGTCCCTCAGGGCGGGGAAACACTGAAGCTTTCTTT. Protein sequence: CSASPSGRGNTEAFF.

J is TRBJ1-5 and V is TRBV2; 8 bases map to TRBD1. The CDR3 sequence is 14 residues long. Germline V lookup: CDR1 SNHLY, CDR2 FYNNEI. V was clipped by 8 bases and J by 3 bases; unmatched bases: 6. This CDR3 is CASRQGSNNQPQHF. The CDR3 DNA sequence: TGTGCCAGCCGACAGGGGTCTAACAATCAGCCCCAGCATTTT.

This sequence joins TRBV6-6 and TRBJ2-3, with D possibly being TRBD1 (5 bases). CDR3 length: 12 residues. The germline gives CDR1 MNHNY, CDR2 SVGAGI (reference sequence). Trimming left V 4 bases short and J 5 bases short, with 7 bases between. CDR3 DNA: TGTGCCAGCAGTTCAGGGATAGATACGCAGTATTTT. This translates into CASSSGIDTQYF.

This clone was counted only a few times. This chain connects TRBV9 to TRBJ2-2, with D unclear. Trimming took off 4 bases at V and 7 bases at J, with 17 bases between the two ends. This CDR3 spans 15 amino acids. Per germline, CDR1 SGDLS and CDR2 YYNGEE. CDR3 protein: CASSPLPLVGGELFF. The CDR3 coding sequence is TGTGCCAGCAGCCCCCTCCCTCTGGTCGGCGGGGAGCTGTTTTTT.

V is TRBV15 and J is TRBJ1-2; TRBD1 agrees at 7 bases. The length of the CDR3 is 12 residues. With V trimmed by 8 bases and J by 5 bases, 5 bases remained unmatched. CDR1 is LNHNV and CDR2 is YYDKDF in the germline V gene (reference sequence). The CDR3 protein is CATGRTGYGYTF. The CDR3 DNA is TGTGCCACCGGGCGGACAGGATATGGCTACACCTTC. The complete variable domain, with remaining parts taken from reference TRBV15 and TRBJ1-2, reads DAMVIQNPRYQVTQFGKPVTLSCSQTLNHNVMYWYQQKSSQAPKLLFHYYDKDFNNEADTPDNFQSRRPNTSFCFLDIRSPGLGDTAMYLCATGRTGYGYTFGSGTRLTVV.

This rearrangement joins TRBV7-2 to TRBJ2-3, with D perhaps TRBD2 (5 bases). There are 15 residues in the CDR3. The germline V and J ends were trimmed by 5 bases and 2 bases, with 14 bases remaining between them. Germline V gene data show CDR1 as SGHTA and CDR2 as FQGNSA. This chain's CDR3 is CASSEGLLYTDTQYF. CDR3 nucleotide sequence: TGTGCCAGCAGCGAAGGACTCCTTTACACAGATACGCAGTATTTT.

The chain recombines TRBV5-8 with TRBJ1-2, with 11 positions matching TRBD1. Germline CDR1 SGHTS, CDR2 YDEGEE. Trimming removed 4 bases from V and 1 base from J; junction bases left unmatched: 9. The CDR3 is 17 residues long. The CDR3 nucleotides read TGTGCCAGCAGCCGGACAGGGGGCGAGAGATTTAACTATGGCTACACCTTC. Its protein is CASSRTGGERFNYGYTF.

The chain employs TRBV19 and TRBJ1-5, with 10 bases fitting TRBD1. The germline gives CDR1 LNHDA, CDR2 SQIVND (reference sequence). The CDR3 is 21 amino acids. Trimming took 2 bases from V and 1 from J; bases not matched to a gene: 17. The CDR3 region has the DNA TGTGCCAGTAGTATATCCTCCGGGACAGGGGTCGTTGGAAGAAGCAATCAGCCCCAGCATTTT. This encodes CASSISSGTGVVGRSNQPQHF.

The chain is built from TRBV19 and TRBJ2-1; TRBD2 agrees at 8 bases. The V gene's germline CDR1 is LNHDA and CDR2 SQIVND (reference sequence). The length of the CDR3 is 15 residues. Trimming cost V 4 bases and J 8 bases; bases outside gene matches: 10. This CDR3 reads CASSTGGAGGDEQFF. The DNA for the CDR3 is TGTGCCAGTAGTACCGGAGGGGCGGGAGGCGATGAGCAGTTCTTC.

The chain employs TRBV4-2 and TRBJ1-5; TRBD1 matches at 8 bases. The V gene's germline CDR1 is LGHNA and CDR2 YNFKEQ. There are 16 residues in the CDR3. Trimming cost V 1 base and J 7 bases; bases outside gene matches: 9. The DNA of the CDR3 is TGTGCCAGCAGCCAAGTAGGCTCGGACAGGGAACAGCCCCAGCATTTT. This codes for CASSQVGSDREQPQHF.

The V gene is TRBV6-5, the J gene TRBJ1-5, with a possible D match to TRBD1 (6 bases). From germline, CDR1 is MNHEY and CDR2 SVGAGI. The CDR3 runs to 15 residues. Trimming cost V 8 bases and J 2 bases, with 16 bases left between them. CDR3: CASRAGGRRNQPQHF. In DNA form, the CDR3 reads TGTGCCAGCCGGGCGGGGGGCAGGCGCAATCAGCCCCAGCATTTT.

CDR3 sequence (DNA): TGTGCCAGCAGCTTTCAGGGGGCGCCTGGCTACACCTTC. Residues: CASSFQGAPGYTF. The gene calls are TRBV5-4 and TRBJ1-2, with TRBD1 identical over 8 bases. Germline V gene lookup returns CDR1 SGHNT and CDR2 YYREEE (reference sequence). The CDR3 sequence is 13 residues long. Trimming took 2 bases from V and 7 from J; bases not matched to a gene: 4.

The rearrangement joins TRBV7-3 to TRBJ1-5, with D possibly TRBD1 on 5 matching bases. V shed 1 base and J shed 4 bases, with 11 bases lying between them. Germline-derived CDR1 and CDR2 are SGHTA and FQGTGA. The CDR3 has 15 residues. This CDR3 reads CASSLSGQGNQPQHF. The CDR3 coding sequence is TGTGCCAGCAGCTTAAGTGGCCAGGGTAATCAGCCCCAGCATTTT.

The chain is built from TRBV19 and TRBJ2-1; TRBD1 matches 8 bases. With V trimmed by 8 bases and J by 7 bases, 13 bases remained unmatched. The germline gives CDR1 LNHDA, CDR2 SQIVND (reference sequence). This CDR3 has 15 residues. DNA for the CDR3: TGTGCCAGTCGTAGACAGGGGAATAGGGGGAATGAGCAGTTCTTC. Translated, it gives CASRRQGNRGNEQFF.

This clone has a handful of counts. V and J are TRBV7-3 and TRBJ2-6; weak D call: TRBD1 (6 bases). The V gene's germline CDR1 is SGHTA and CDR2 FQGTGA. This CDR3 contains 17 residues. Trimming left V 5 bases short and J 2 bases short, with 16 bases between. This CDR3 reads CASSRPTQGAGANVLTF. The CDR3 nucleotides read TGTGCCAGCAGCCGTCCCACACAGGGAGCTGGGGCCAACGTCCTGACTTTC.

This chain links TRBV28 with TRBJ1-5, with 8 bases aligning to TRBD1. V trimming: 3 bases; J trimming: 3 bases; junction bases outside the gene matches: 4. This CDR3 spans 15 amino acids. Germline lookup yields CDR1 MDHEN and CDR2 SYDVKM. Here the CDR3 reads CASSFRTGFNQPQHF. The CDR3 DNA follows: TGTGCCAGCAGTTTTCGGACAGGGTTCAATCAGCCCCAGCATTTT.

The chain links TRBV5-1 to TRBJ1-1, with D tentatively TRBD1 (5 bases). Germline CDR1 SGHRS, CDR2 YFSETQ. V lost 2 bases and J 9 bases, leaving 14 bases between the germline ends. The CDR3 is 13 amino acids. The CDR3 coding sequence is TGCGCCAGCAGCTTTTCCAGGGCAAACCAAGCTTTCTTT. This codes for CASSFSRANQAFF.

This rearrangement joins TRBV5-1 to TRBJ2-5; a weak D match, TRBD1 (6 bases). Germline values: CDR1 SGHRS, CDR2 YFSETQ. The length of the CDR3 is 16 residues. Trimming removed 4 bases at V and 5 bases at J, with 21 bases between. CDR3 sequence reads: CASSRPPVTGGETQYF. Here the CDR3 DNA reads TGCGCCAGCAGCAGGCCCCCGGTGACAGGTGGGGAGACCCAGTACTTC.

V and J are TRBV2 and TRBJ1-5; TRBD1 is a possible D gene (6 bases). Trimming removed 5 bases from V and 5 bases from J, with 13 bases in between. This CDR3 spans 14 amino acids. Per the germline V gene, CDR1 is SNHLY and CDR2 is FYNNEI. As DNA, the CDR3 is TGTGCCAGCAGTCAGGGGACCCCCGATCAGCCCCAGCATTTT. Amino acids: CASSQGTPDQPQHF. Using reference TRBV2 and TRBJ1-5 for the parts outside the CDR3, the full variable domain is EPEVTQTPSHQVTQMGQEVILRCVPISNHLYFYWYRQILGQKVEFLVSFYNNEISEKSEIFDDQFSVERPDGSNFTLKIRSTKLEDSAMYFCASSQGTPDQPQHFGDGTRLSIL.

The chain links TRBV4-2 to TRBJ1-3; D not resolved. CDR1 and CDR2 (germline): LGHNA, YNFKEQ. Trimming removed 0 bases at V and 0 bases at J, with 18 bases between. The CDR3 spans 19 residues. The CDR3 DNA follows: TGTGCCAGCAGCCAAGATGCCCAAAACCAGGTAGTCTCTGGAAACACCATATATTTT. Protein: CASSQDAQNQVVSGNTIYF.

The V gene is TRBV7-2, the J gene TRBJ1-2; TRBD1 is a possible D gene (5 bases). V lost 5 bases and J 0 bases, leaving 16 bases between the germline ends. Looked up from germline, CDR1 is SGHTA and CDR2 is FQGNSA. There are 16 residues in the CDR3. DNA of the CDR3: TGTGCCAGCAGCCTAGATAGACAGAGTCCTAACTATGGCTACACCTTC. It yields the protein CASSLDRQSPNYGYTF.

The gene calls are TRBV5-1 and TRBJ2-1; 10 nucleotides match TRBD2. The germline V gene encodes CDR1 SGHRS and CDR2 YFSETQ. Trimming at V came to 0 bases and at J to 15 bases, leaving 15 bases not matched to a gene. The CDR3 contains 16 residues. The CDR3 spells CASSLDPSGGASWWFF. DNA for the CDR3: TGCGCCAGCAGCTTGGACCCCAGCGGGGGGGCCTCGTGGTGGTTCTTC.

V usage is TRBV7-3 and J usage is TRBJ2-5; TRBD2 aligns across 10 bases. V gave up 4 bases and J gave up 5 bases; unmatched junction bases: 19. CDR3 size: 19 residues. Per the germline V gene, CDR1 is SGHTA and CDR2 is FQGTGA. Written as DNA, the CDR3 is TGTGCCAGCAGCTATCCAACCGCTGGTGAGCGGGGGGGGAGGGAGACCCAGTACTTC. Its protein is CASSYPTAGERGGRETQYF.

J is TRBJ2-7 and V is TRBV7-8; 11 bases line up with TRBD2. The CDR3 has 17 amino acids. Germline loops: CDR1 SGHVS, CDR2 FQNEAQ. Losses at the gene ends were 4 bases for V and 4 bases for J; bases not matched to a gene: 12. In nucleotides, the CDR3 is TGTGCCAGCAGCTCTCAGGCTACTAGCGGGGGTGGTTACGAGCAGTACTTC. Residues: CASSSQATSGGGYEQYF. Drawing the rest from reference TRBV7-8 and TRBJ2-7, the complete variable domain is GAGVSQSPRYKVAKRGQDVALRCDPISGHVSLFWYQQALGQGPEFLTYFQNEAQLDKSGLPSDRFFAERPEGSVSTLKIQRTQQEDSAVYLCASSSQATSGGGYEQYFGPGTRLTVT.

For the CDR3, the DNA is TGTGCCAGTAGTATATCCGACACGAACACTGAAGCTTTCTTT. Its protein is CASSISDTNTEAFF. The rearrangement joins TRBV19 to TRBJ1-1; D not certain. V lost 2 bases, J lost 1 base, and 8 bases lay in between. The CDR3 extends over 14 amino acids. CDR1 and CDR2 from the germline V gene are LNHDA and SQIVND (reference sequence).